Listed below are T cell receptor beta chains from one sample, sequenced in a study of T cell responses to AZD1222 COVID-19 vaccine. TCRdb keeps only in-frame clones here, not all; method: immunoSEQ multiplex PCR. The table has some 100,000 clones, 90% seen once. Here the sequenced sample was peripheral blood, taken on day 0 of AZD1222 vaccination. The receptors shown here come from an adult in good health. CDR3s include the opening cysteine and the closing phenylalanine or tryptophan. The D gene is left open where the match is weak. Size is stated for part of the rows, as once, few or many counts, or as a class when the clone is expanded.

D gene: -; clone size: -; V gene: TRBV6-1; J gene: TRBJ1-1; CDR3 protein: CASSEFTLSNTEAFF; CDR3 DNA: TGTGCCAGCAGTGAATTTACCCTGTCGAACACTGAAGCTTTCTTT
D gene: TRBD2; clone size: -; V gene: TRBV5-6; J gene: TRBJ2-1; CDR3 protein: CASSFGGASYNEQFF; CDR3 DNA: TGTGCCAGCAGCTTCGGGGGGGCCTCCTACAATGAGCAGTTCTTC
D gene: -; clone size: -; V gene: TRBV2; J gene: TRBJ2-7; CDR3 protein: CASSDGASSYEQYF; CDR3 DNA: TGTGCCAGCTCAGACGGGGCCTCTTCCTACGAGCAGTACTTC
D gene: -; clone size: -; V gene: TRBV28; J gene: TRBJ1-4; CDR3 protein: CASSRLTILRQPQLFF; CDR3 DNA: TGTGCCAGCAGTCGACTAACCATCTTACGACAGCCCCAACTGTTTTTT
D gene: TRBD2; clone size: once; V gene: TRBV27; J gene: TRBJ2-1; CDR3 protein: CASSLSSGGYNEQFF; CDR3 DNA: TGTGCCAGCAGTTTATCTAGCGGGGGGTACAATGAGCAGTTCTTC
D gene: -; clone size: -; V gene: TRBV2; J gene: TRBJ1-5; CDR3 protein: CASQDSNQPQHF; CDR3 DNA: TGTGCCAGCCAGGACAGCAATCAGCCCCAGCATTTT
D gene: TRBD1; clone size: -; V gene: TRBV6-5; J gene: TRBJ2-7; CDR3 protein: CASSYSTPQGAYEQYF; CDR3 DNA: TGTGCCAGCAGTTACTCGACGCCTCAGGGGGCGTACGAGCAGTACTTC
D gene: -; clone size: -; V gene: TRBV19; J gene: TRBJ2-1; CDR3 protein: CASSTPGSPTRDEQFF; CDR3 DNA: TGTGCCAGTAGTACCCCAGGGTCCCCTACACGCGATGAGCAGTTCTTC
D gene: -; clone size: -; V gene: TRBV10-1; J gene: TRBJ1-6; CDR3 protein: CASRGIQSIPYNSPLHF; CDR3 DNA: TGCGCCAGCAGGGGGATACAATCGATCCCCTATAATTCACCCCTCCACTTT
D gene: TRBD1; clone size: -; V gene: TRBV7-9; J gene: TRBJ2-2; CDR3 protein: CASSSGQGFTGELFF; CDR3 DNA: TGTGCCAGCAGTTCGGGACAGGGATTTACCGGGGAGCTGTTTTTT
D gene: -; clone size: -; V gene: TRBV5-1; J gene: TRBJ2-2; CDR3 protein: CASSFGDRMNTGELFF; CDR3 DNA: TGCGCCAGCAGCTTCGGTGATCGAATGAACACCGGGGAGCTGTTTTTT
D gene: TRBD1; clone size: -; V gene: TRBV5-1; J gene: TRBJ1-2; CDR3 protein: CASSWGTGARDGYTF; CDR3 DNA: TGCGCCAGCAGCTGGGGGACAGGGGCAAGGGATGGCTACACCTTC
D gene: -; clone size: -; V gene: TRBV21-1; J gene: TRBJ2-7; CDR3 protein: CASSNRDREPLTTYEQYF; CDR3 DNA: TGTGCCAGCAGCAATCGGGACAGGGAACCCCTAACAACCTACGAGCAGTACTTC
D gene: -; clone size: once; V gene: TRBV28; J gene: TRBJ1-6; CDR3 protein: CASNTPSHPGTYNSPLHF; CDR3 DNA: TGTGCCAGCAACACCCCTTCACACCCAGGGACCTATAATTCACCCCTCCACTTT
D gene: -; clone size: -; V gene: TRBV5-4; J gene: TRBJ1-6; CDR3 protein: CASSSTVSPLHF; CDR3 DNA: TGTGCCAGCAGTTCGACAGTGTCACCCCTCCACTTT
D gene: TRBD1; clone size: once; V gene: TRBV27; J gene: TRBJ2-7; CDR3 protein: CASTDRAREQYF; CDR3 DNA: TGTGCCAGCACGGACAGGGCGAGGGAGCAGTACTTC
D gene: -; clone size: -; V gene: TRBV7-8; J gene: TRBJ1-6; CDR3 protein: CASSALGVMEPLHF; CDR3 DNA: TGTGCCAGCAGCGCCCTCGGGGTGATGGAACCCCTCCACTTT
D gene: -; clone size: -; V gene: TRBV19; J gene: TRBJ2-1; CDR3 protein: CASRAGQVGDEQFF; CDR3 DNA: TGTGCCAGTAGAGCGGGACAGGTTGGCGATGAGCAGTTCTTC
D gene: -; clone size: -; V gene: TRBV28; J gene: TRBJ1-2; CDR3 protein: CASSLKGYGYTF; CDR3 DNA: TGTGCCAGCAGTTTAAAGGGCTATGGCTACACCTTC
D gene: -; clone size: -; V gene: TRBV27; J gene: TRBJ1-1; CDR3 protein: CASSAQQGGVTEAFF; CDR3 DNA: TGTGCCAGCAGCGCCCAACAGGGTGGAGTCACTGAAGCTTTCTTT
D gene: -; clone size: -; V gene: TRBV6-1; J gene: TRBJ1-3; CDR3 protein: CASSESGESGNTIYF; CDR3 DNA: TGTGCCAGCAGTGAAAGTGGTGAATCTGGAAACACCATATATTTT
D gene: TRBD1; clone size: -; V gene: TRBV7-9; J gene: TRBJ1-1; CDR3 protein: CASSSRQGPLEAAFF; CDR3 DNA: TGTGCCAGCAGCTCACGACAGGGCCCCCTTGAAGCAGCTTTCTTT
D gene: -; clone size: -; V gene: TRBV28; J gene: TRBJ1-5; CDR3 protein: CASTPSPGFLNNQPQHF; CDR3 DNA: TGTGCCAGCACACCCTCGCCGGGCTTTTTGAACAATCAGCCCCAGCATTTT
D gene: -; clone size: -; V gene: TRBV6-5; J gene: TRBJ1-1; CDR3 protein: CASSPGVGGTEAFF; CDR3 DNA: TGTGCCAGCAGCCCGGGTGTTGGGGGCACTGAAGCTTTCTTT